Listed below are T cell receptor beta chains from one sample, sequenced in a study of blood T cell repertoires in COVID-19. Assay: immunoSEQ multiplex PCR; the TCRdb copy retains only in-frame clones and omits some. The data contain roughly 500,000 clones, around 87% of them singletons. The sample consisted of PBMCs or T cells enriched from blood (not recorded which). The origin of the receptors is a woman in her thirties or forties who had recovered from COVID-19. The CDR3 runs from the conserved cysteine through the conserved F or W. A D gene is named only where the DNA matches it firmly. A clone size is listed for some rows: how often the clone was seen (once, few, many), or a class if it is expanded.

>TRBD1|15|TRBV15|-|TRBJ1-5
CATSRVGTGAQPQHF
TGTGCCACCAGCAGAGTCGGGACAGGGGCTCAGCCCCAGCATTTT
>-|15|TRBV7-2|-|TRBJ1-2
CASSLDRGPNYGYTF
TGTGCCAGCAGCTTAGACAGAGGGCCCAACTATGGCTACACCTTC
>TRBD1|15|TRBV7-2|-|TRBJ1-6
CASSLDDTGVSPLHF
TGTGCCAGCAGCTTAGATGATACAGGGGTGTCACCCCTCCACTTT
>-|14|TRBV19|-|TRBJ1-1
CASSHLPRGTEAFF
TGTGCCAGTAGCCACCTGCCTAGGGGCACTGAAGCTTTCTTT
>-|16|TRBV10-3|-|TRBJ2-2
CAISDKEGGGAGELFF
TGTGCCATCAGTGATAAGGAGGGAGGAGGGGCCGGGGAGCTGTTTTTT
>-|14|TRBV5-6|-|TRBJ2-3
CASSPRDRPDTQYF
TGTGCCAGCAGCCCCCGAGACAGGCCAGATACGCAGTATTTT
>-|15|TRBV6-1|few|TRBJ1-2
CASSESRGSLYGYTF
TGTGCCAGCAGTGAATCGCGGGGGTCCCTCTATGGCTACACCTTC
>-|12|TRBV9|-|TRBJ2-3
CASNLVEDTQYF
TGTGCCAGCAACCTAGTGGAGGATACGCAGTATTTT
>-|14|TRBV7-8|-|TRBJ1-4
CASSLEAGLEKLFF
TGTGCCAGCAGCTTAGAGGCAGGGCTGGAAAAACTGTTTTTT
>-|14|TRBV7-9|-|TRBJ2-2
CASQLAQNTGELFF
TGTGCCAGTCAATTGGCCCAGAACACCGGGGAGCTGTTTTTT
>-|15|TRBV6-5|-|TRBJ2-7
CASSYSRAEYTEQYF
TGTGCCAGCAGTTACTCGCGCGCGGAATACACCGAGCAGTACTTC
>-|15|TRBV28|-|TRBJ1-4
CASSSGEAVPEKLFF
TGTGCCAGCAGCTCCGGGGAGGCAGTCCCAGAGAAACTGTTTTTT
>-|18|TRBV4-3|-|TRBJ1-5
CASSQDPVAGLSNQPQHF
TGCGCCAGCAGCCAAGATCCCGTGGCAGGGCTTAGCAATCAGCCCCAGCATTTT
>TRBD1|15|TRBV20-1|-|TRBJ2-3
CSASWTGGGTDTQYF
TGCAGTGCTAGTTGGACAGGAGGAGGCACAGATACGCAGTATTTT
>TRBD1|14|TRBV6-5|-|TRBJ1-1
CASTRDRGQIEAFF
TGTGCCAGCACAAGGGACAGGGGGCAAATTGAAGCTTTCTTT
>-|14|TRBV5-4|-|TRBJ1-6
CASSLRTVNSPLHF
TGTGCCAGCAGCTTACGGACAGTGAATTCACCCCTCCACTTT
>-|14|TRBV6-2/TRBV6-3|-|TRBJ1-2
CASSYSTSTYGYTF
TGTGCCAGCAGTTACTCGACAAGCACCTATGGCTACACCTTC
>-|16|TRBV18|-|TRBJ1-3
CASSPPQTNSGNTIYF
TGTGCCAGCTCACCACCGCAGACAAACTCCGGAAACACCATATATTTT
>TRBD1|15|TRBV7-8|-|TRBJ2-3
CASSRRDRRADTQYF
TGTGCCAGCAGCCGCCGGGACAGGAGGGCGGATACGCAGTATTTT
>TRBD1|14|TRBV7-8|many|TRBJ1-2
CASSARDRSDGYTF
TGTGCCAGCAGCGCCAGGGACAGATCCGATGGCTACACCTTC
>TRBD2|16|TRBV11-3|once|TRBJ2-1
CASSSLLTSRPGEQFF
TGTGCCAGCAGCTCCTTGTTGACTAGCCGGCCTGGTGAGCAGTTCTTC
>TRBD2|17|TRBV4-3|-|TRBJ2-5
CASSPNGLAGAQETQYF
TGCGCCAGCAGCCCCAACGGACTAGCGGGTGCTCAAGAGACCCAGTACTTC
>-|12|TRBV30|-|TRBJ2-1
CAWSGAMDEQFF
TGTGCCTGGAGTGGGGCTATGGATGAGCAGTTCTTC
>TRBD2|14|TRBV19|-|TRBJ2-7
CASSILAGPYEQYF
TGTGCCAGTAGTATCCTAGCGGGACCCTACGAGCAGTACTTC
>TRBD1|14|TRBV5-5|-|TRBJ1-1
CASSPGTGITEAFF
TGTGCCAGCAGCCCCGGGACAGGGATTACTGAAGCTTTCTTT
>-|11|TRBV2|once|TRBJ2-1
CASKAETEQFF
TGTGCCAGCAAGGCGGAAACTGAGCAGTTCTTC
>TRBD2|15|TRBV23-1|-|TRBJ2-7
CATPPGGGPTYEQYF
TGCGCCACCCCCCCCGGGGGGGGACCTACCTACGAGCAGTACTTC
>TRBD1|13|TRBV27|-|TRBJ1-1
CASHLQGSTEAFF
TGTGCCAGCCATTTACAGGGGTCCACTGAAGCTTTCTTT
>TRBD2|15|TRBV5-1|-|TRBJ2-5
CASTGLAGGPETQYF
TGCGCCAGCACCGGACTAGCGGGAGGGCCGGAGACCCAGTACTTC